This entry is about one TCR beta chain. Its antigen is undetermined. The data belong to a study of glioma-infiltrating T cells after dendritic cell vaccination. CDR3 size: 17 residues. Germline CDR1 and CDR2: SGHRS and YFSETQ. The ends lost 4 bases at V and 4 bases at J; junction bases unmatched: 7. The study's findings and limits: Estimated pretreatment TIL content predicted outcome after dendritic cell vaccination.

The protocol was immunoSEQ multiplex PCR, while the TCRdb copy is restricted to in-frame clones and leaves out a portion. The sample consists of tens of thousands of clones, about nine tenths of them appearing once. Described time point: after dendritic cell vaccination, including at tumor progression/relapse. The input for sequencing was blood, taken after dendritic cell vaccination. The sequence derives from a human donor with glioblastoma. V usage is TRBV5-1 and J usage is TRBJ2-5; 16 bases are shared with TRBD2. In DNA, the CDR3 is TGCGCCAGCAGCACCGGGACTAGCGGGGGGGCAACAGAGACCCAGTACTTC. It yields the protein CASSTGTSGGATETQYF. Using reference TRBV5-1 and TRBJ2-5 for the parts outside the CDR3, the full variable domain is KAGVTQTPRYLIKTRGQQVTLSCSPISGHRSVSWYQQTPGQGLQFLFEYFSETQRNKGNFPGRFSGRQFSNSRSEMNVSTLELGDSALYLCASSTGTSGGATETQYFGPGTRLLVL.